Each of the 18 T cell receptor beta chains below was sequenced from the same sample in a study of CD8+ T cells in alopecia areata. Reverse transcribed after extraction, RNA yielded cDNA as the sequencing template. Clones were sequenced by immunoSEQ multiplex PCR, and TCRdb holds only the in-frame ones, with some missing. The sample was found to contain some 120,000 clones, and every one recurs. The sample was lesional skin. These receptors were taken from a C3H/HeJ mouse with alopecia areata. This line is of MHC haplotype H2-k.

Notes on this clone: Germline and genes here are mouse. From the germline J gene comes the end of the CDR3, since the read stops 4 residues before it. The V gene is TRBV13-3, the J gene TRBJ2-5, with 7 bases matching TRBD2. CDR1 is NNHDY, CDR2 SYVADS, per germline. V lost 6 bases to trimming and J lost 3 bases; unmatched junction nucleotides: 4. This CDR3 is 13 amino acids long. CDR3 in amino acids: CASTSGGQDTQYF. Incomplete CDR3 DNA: TGTGCCAGCACTTCTGGGGGTCAAGAC.

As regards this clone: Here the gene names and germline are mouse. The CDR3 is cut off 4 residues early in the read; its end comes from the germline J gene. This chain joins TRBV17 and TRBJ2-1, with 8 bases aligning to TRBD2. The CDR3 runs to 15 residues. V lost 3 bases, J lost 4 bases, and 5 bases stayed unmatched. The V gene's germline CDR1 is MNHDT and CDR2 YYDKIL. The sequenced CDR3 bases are TGTGCTAGCAGTAGTAGTGGGGGGGAGTATGCT. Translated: CASSSSGGEYA. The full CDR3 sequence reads CASSSSGGEYAEQFF.

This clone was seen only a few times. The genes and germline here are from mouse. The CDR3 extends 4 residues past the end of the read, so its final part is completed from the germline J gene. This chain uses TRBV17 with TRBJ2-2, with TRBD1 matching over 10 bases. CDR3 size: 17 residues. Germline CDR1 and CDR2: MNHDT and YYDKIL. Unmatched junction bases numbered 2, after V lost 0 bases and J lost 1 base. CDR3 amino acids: CASSRDRDRGNTGQLYF. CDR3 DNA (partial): TGTGCTAGCAGTAGAGATCGGGACAGGGGAAACACCGGG.

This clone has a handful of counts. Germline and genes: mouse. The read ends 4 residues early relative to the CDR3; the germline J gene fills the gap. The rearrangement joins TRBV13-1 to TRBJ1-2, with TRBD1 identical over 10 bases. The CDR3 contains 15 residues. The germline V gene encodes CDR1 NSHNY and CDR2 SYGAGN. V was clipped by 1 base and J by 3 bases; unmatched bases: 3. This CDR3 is CASSDPGQGYSDYTF. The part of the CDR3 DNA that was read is TGTGCCAGCAGTGATCCGGGACAGGGGTACTCC.

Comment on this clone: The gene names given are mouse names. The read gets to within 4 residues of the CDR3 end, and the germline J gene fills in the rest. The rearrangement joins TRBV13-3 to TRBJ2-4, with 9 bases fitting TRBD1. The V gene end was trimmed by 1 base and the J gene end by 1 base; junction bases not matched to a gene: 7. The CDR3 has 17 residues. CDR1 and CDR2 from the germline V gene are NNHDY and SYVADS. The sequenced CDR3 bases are TGTGCCAGCAGTGATCCAACAGGGGGCCTGGGTCAAAAC. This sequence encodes CASSDPTGGLGQN. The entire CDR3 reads CASSDPTGGLGQNTLYF.

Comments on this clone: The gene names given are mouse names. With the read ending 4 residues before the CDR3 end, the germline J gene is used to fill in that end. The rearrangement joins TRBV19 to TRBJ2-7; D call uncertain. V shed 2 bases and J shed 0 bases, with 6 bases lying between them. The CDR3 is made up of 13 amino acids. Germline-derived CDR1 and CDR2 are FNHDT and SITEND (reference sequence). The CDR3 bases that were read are TGTGCCAGCAGTATTCAGGCCTCCTAT. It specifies CASSIQASY. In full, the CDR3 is CASSIQASYEQYF.

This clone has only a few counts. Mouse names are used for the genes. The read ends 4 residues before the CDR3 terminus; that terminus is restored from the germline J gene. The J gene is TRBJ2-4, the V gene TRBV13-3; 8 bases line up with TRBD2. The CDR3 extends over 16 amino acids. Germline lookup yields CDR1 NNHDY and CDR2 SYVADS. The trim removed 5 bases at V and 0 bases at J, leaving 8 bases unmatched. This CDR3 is CASSPWGVGSQNTLYF. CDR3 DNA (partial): TGTGCCAGCAGCCCCTGGGGGGTAGGGAGTCAAAAC.

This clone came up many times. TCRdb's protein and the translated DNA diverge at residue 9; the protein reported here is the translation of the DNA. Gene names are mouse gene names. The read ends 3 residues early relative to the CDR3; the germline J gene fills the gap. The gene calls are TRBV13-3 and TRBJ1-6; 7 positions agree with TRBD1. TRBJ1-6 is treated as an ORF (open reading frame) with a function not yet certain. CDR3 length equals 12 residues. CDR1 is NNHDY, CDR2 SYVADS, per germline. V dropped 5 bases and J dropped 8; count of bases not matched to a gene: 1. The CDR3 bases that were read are TGTGCCAGCAGCCAGGGGGATTCGCCC. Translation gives CASSQGDSP. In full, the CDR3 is CASSQGDSPLYF.

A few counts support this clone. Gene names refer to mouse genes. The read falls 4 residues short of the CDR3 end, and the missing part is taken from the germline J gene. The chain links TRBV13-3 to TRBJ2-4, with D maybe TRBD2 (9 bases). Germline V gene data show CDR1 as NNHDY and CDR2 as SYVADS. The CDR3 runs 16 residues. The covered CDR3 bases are TGTGCCAGCAGTGATGCAGGACAGGGACTGGGAAAC. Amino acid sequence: CASSDAGQGLGN. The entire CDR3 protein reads CASSDAGQGLGNTLYF.

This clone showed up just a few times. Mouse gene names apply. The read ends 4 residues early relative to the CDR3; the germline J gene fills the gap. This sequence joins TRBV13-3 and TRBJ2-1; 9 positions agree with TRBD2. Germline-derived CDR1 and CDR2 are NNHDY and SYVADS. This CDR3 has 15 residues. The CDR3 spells CASSDWGGEEAEQFF. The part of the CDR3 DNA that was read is TGTGCCAGCAGTGATTGGGGGGGCGAGGAGGCT.

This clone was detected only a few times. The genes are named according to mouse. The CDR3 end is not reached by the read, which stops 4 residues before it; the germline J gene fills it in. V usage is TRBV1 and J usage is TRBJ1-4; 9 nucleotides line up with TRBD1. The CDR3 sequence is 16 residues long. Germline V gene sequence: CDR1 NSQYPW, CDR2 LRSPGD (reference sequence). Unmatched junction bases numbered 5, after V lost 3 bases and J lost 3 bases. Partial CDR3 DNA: TGCACCTGCAGTGCTCTGGGACAGGGCCCCAACGAA. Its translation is CTCSALGQGPNE. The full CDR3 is CTCSALGQGPNERLFF.

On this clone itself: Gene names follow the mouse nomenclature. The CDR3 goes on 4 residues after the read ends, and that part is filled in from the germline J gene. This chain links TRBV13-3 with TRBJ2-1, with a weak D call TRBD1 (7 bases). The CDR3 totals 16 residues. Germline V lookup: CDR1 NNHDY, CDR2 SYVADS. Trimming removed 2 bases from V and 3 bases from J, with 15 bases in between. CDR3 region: CASSEGRGLGYAEQFF. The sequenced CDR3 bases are TGTGCCAGCAGTGAAGGAAGGGGGCTGGGCTATGCT.

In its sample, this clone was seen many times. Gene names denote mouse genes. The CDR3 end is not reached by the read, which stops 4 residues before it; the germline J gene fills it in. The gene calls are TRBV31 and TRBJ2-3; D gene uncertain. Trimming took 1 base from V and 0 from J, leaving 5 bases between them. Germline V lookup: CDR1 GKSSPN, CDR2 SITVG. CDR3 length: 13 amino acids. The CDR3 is CAWSPSSAETLYF. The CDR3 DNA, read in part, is TGTGCCTGGAGTCCCAGTAGTGCAGAA.

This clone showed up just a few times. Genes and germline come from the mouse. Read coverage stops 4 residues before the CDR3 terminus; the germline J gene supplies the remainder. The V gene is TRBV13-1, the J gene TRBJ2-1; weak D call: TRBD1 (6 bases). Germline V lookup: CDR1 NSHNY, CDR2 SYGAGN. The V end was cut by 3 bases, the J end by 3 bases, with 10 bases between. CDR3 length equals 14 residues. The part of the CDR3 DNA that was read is TGTGCCAGCAGTGCCGGGACAATCTATGCT. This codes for CASSAGTIYA. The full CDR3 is CASSAGTIYAEQFF.

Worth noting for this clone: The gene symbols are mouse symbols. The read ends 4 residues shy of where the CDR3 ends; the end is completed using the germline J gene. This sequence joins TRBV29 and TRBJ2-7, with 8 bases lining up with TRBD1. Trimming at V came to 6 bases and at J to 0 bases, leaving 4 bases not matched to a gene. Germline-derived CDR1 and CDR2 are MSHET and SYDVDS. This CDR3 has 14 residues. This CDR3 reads CASRGQESSYEQYF. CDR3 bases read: TGTGCTAGCAGGGGACAGGAGAGCTCCTAT. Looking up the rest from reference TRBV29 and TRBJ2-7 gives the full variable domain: DMKVTQMPRYLIKRMGENVLLECGQDMSHETMYWYRQDPGLGLQLIYISYDVDSNSEGDIPKGYRVSRKKREHFSLILDSAKTNQTSVYFCASRGQESSYEQYFGPGTRLTVL.

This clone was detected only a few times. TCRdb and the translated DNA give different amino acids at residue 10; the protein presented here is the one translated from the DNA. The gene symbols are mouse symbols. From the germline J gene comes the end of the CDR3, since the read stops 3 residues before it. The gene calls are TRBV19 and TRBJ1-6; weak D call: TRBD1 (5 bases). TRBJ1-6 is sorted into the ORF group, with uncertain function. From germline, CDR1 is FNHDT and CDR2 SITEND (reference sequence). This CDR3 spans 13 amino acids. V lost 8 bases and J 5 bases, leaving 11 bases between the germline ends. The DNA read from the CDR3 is TGTGCCAGTCCGAACAGGAATAATTCGCCC. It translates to CASPNRNNSP. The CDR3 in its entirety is CASPNRNNSPLYF.

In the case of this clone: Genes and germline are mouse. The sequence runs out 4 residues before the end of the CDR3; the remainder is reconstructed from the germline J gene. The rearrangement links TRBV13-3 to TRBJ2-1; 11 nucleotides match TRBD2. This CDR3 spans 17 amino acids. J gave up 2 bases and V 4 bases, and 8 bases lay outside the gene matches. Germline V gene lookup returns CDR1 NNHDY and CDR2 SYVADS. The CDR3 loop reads CASSSIDWGGYYAEQFF. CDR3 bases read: TGTGCCAGCAGTTCCATCGACTGGGGGGGATACTATGCT.

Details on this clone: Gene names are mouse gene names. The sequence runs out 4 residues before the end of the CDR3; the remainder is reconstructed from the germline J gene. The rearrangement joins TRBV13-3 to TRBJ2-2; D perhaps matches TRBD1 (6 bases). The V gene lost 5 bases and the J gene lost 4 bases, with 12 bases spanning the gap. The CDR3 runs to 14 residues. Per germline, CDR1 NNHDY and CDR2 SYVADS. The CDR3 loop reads CASSNRVGTGQLYF. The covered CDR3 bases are TGTGCCAGCAGCAACAGGGTGGGCACCGGG.